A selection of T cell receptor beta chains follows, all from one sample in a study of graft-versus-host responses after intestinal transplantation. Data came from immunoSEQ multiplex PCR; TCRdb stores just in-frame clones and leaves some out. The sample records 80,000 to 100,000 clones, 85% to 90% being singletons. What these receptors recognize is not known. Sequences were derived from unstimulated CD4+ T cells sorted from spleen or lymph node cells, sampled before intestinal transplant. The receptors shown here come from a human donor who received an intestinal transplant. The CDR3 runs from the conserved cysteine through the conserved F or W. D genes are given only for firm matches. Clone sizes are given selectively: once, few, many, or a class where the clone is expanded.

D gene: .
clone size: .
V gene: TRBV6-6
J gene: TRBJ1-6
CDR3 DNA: TGTGCCAGCAGCCTCAATGGAGTGAATTCACCCCTCCACTTT
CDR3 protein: CASSLNGVNSPLHF

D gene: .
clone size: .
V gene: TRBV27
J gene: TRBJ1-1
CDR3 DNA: TGTGCCAGCAGTTTACGGGGGAGCACTGAAGCTTTCTTT
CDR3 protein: CASSLRGSTEAFF

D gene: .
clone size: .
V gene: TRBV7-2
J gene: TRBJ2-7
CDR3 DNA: TGTGCCAGCACCCCCCAAGGGGGAGGGATGGAGCAGTACTTC
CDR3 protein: CASTPQGGGMEQYF

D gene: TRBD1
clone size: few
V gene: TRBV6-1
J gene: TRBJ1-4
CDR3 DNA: TGTGCCAGCAGCCACGGACAGGGCTGGGAAAAACTGTTTTTT
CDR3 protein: CASSHGQGWEKLFF

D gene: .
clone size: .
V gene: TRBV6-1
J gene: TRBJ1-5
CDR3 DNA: TGTGCCACCGCCCGGGAGCTAAATCAGCCCCAGCATTTT
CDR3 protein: CATARELNQPQHF

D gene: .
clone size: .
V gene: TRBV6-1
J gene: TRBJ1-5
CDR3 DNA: TGTGCCAGCAGTGAAGTTCAGGGGCTAGGAAGCAATCAGCCCCAGCATTTT
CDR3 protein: CASSEVQGLGSNQPQHF

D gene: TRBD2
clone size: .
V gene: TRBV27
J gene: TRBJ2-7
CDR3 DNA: TGTGCCAGCAGTCGGGCTAGCGGTAGCTCCTACGAGCAGTACTTC
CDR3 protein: CASSRASGSSYEQYF

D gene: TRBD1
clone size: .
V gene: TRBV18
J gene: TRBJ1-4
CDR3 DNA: TGTGCCAGCTCACCGCTCACCGGGACAGGGGGCACTAATGAAAAACTGTTTTTT
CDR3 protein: CASSPLTGTGGTNEKLFF

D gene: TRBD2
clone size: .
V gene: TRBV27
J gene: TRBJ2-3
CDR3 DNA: TGTGCCAGCAGACTAGCGGGAGGCACAGATACGCAGTATTTT
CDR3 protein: CASRLAGGTDTQYF

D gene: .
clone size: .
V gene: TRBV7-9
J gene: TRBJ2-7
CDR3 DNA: TGTGCCAGCAGCCCCCATAGAGACGGGGACTACGAGCAGTACTTC
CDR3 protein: CASSPHRDGDYEQYF

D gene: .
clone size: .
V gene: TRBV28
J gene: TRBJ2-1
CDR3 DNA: TGTGCCAGCAGTTTATGGGACAGCTCCTACAATGAGCAGTTCTTC
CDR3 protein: CASSLWDSSYNEQFF

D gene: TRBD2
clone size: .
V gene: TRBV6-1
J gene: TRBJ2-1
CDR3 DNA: TGTGCCAGCAGTGAAGGACTAGCGGTTAGGTATGAGCAGTTCTTC
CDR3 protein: CASSEGLAVRYEQFF

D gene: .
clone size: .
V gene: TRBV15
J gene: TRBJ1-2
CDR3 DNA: TGTGCCACCAGCAGAGCCCAAAGGGGCAGGGTATTCCAGGAGGGCTACACCTTC
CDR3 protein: CATSRAQRGRVFQEGYTF

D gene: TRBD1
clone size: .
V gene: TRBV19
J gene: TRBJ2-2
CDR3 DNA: TGTGCCAGTAGTATCCCGGGACAGGGGGTTCCCGGGGAGCTGTTTTTT
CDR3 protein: CASSIPGQGVPGELFF

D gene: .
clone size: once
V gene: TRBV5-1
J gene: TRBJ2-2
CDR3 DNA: TGCGCCAGCAGCCCCGGACAGAGTCGCGACACCGGGGAGCTGTTTTTT
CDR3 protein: CASSPGQSRDTGELFF

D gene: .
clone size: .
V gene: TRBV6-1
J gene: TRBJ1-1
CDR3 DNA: TGTGCCAGCAGTTTTAGAGTGAACACTGAAGCTTTCTTT
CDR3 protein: CASSFRVNTEAFF

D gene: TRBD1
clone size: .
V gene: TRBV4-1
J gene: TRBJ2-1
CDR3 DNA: TGCGCCAGCAGCCAAGGGAGGGGGACAGGGGGACTCGATGAGCAGTTCTTC
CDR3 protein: CASSQGRGTGGLDEQFF